This section outlines one T cell receptor beta chain sequence together with its context. This entry belongs to a study of blood T cells in healthy people across ages. V lost 6 bases and J 0 bases, leaving 13 bases between the germline ends. The CDR3 spans 14 residues. Germline CDR1 DFQATT, CDR2 SNEGSKA (reference sequence). For the second PCR, which ran for 7 to 11 cycles, a sample-barcoded 5' primer and a J-beta primer mix were used. Each cDNA molecule was tagged by a template-switch adaptor with 12 random nucleotides. Every individual sample yielded 2.5 million or more paired-end reads (each containing CDR3). TCRdb reprocessed the 5' RACE reads via MiXCR and lists one record per CDR3 protein. The sample has about a million distinct CDR3 sequences, about 51% seen once; the top ten hold about a fifth.

The sequenced sample consisted of blood. This receptor was identified in a woman aged 55-70 years in good health. The chain has TRBV20-1 and TRBJ2-3; possible D gene TRBD1, 5 bases. The CDR3 sequence: CSAVDSASTDTQYF. CDR3 DNA: TGCAGTGCCGTCGACAGCGCCAGCACAGATACGCAGTATTTT.